Shown below are 27 T cell receptor beta chains from a single sample sequenced in a study of human T cells and chemical hapten exposure. The time point was: patch test 2, 6 weeks after DPC sensitization. Treatment denoted: therapeutic diphenylcyclopropenone sensitization with weekly scalp DPC. A single record per CDR3 protein comes from TCRdb applying MiXCR to the RACE reads. This table holds tens of thousands of distinct CDR3 sequences, about 9% found once. Sequences were derived from whole blood, sampled in connection with sensitization to the hapten diphenylcyclopropenone (DPC). These receptors all stem from a woman in her 50s with alopecia areata. Some clones in this sample may be carry-over from other donors' samples.

This clonotype was seen only a few times. This chain joins TRBV29-1 and TRBJ2-5, with D tentatively TRBD1 or TRBD2 (5 bases each). Germline CDR1 SQVTM, CDR2 ANQGSEA. The length of the CDR3 is 13 residues. V lost 6 bases and J lost 4, with 15 bases in between. For the CDR3, the DNA is TGCAGCGTGCTGTTGGGGGACCGAGAGACCCAGTACTTC. Translated: CSVLLGDRETQYF.

The J gene is TRBJ2-1, the V gene TRBV29-1, with 9 nucleotides matching TRBD1. Germline CDR1 reads SQVTM; CDR2 reads ANQGSEA. V lost 4 bases to trimming and J lost 4 bases; unmatched junction nucleotides: 8. The CDR3 contains 15 residues. As DNA, the CDR3 is TGCAGCGTTGCCCCGGGACAGGGACTTTACAATGAGCAGTTCTTC. Amino acids: CSVAPGQGLYNEQFF.

As to this clonotype: It may be a read error: a sequence one base away is much more abundant. The chain joins TRBV29-1 to TRBJ2-3; a possible D gene is TRBD2 (5 bases). Germline CDR1 SQVTM, CDR2 ANQGSEA. The CDR3 runs to 16 residues. CDR3 DNA sequence: TGCAGCGTTGACCTCCCAGGCAAGTCTAGCACAGATACGCAGAATTTT. Translation: CSVDLPGKSSTDTQNF.

This clonotype was detected many times. V and J are TRBV6-5 and TRBJ1-4; 9 bases are a match to TRBD1. The CDR3 is 14 amino acids. Unmatched junction bases numbered 6, after V lost 6 bases and J lost 7 bases. CDR1 MNHEY and CDR2 SVGAGI come from the germline V gene. CDR3 DNA sequence: TGTGCCAGCAGAACCACAGGGGGCGGTGAAAAACTGTTTTTT. This gives the protein CASRTTGGGEKLFF.

A word on this clonotype: A read error is possible here, since a much larger clone lies one base away. This chain joins TRBV6-2 or TRBV6-3 and TRBJ1-1, with 8 bases fitting TRBD1. The J segment lost 5 bases and the V segment lost 6 bases, leaving 5 bases of the junction unmatched. Germline lookup yields CDR1 MNHEY and CDR2 SVGEGT. CDR3 size: 13 residues. This CDR3 reads CASSRTGKTEAFF. The CDR3 DNA reads TGTGCCAGCAGCCGGACAGGGAAGACTGAAGCTTTCTTT.

V is TRBV12-3 or TRBV12-4 and J is TRBJ1-5; no reliable D call. The V end lost 7 bases, the J end lost 0 bases, and 7 bases lay between the germline ends. The CDR3 spans 13 residues. CDR3 loop: CASKSFSNQPQHF. Written as DNA, the CDR3 is TGTGCCAGCAAGAGCTTTAGCAATCAGCCCCAGCATTTT.

This clonotype has at least ten counts. The chain is built from TRBV10-3 and TRBJ2-3, with D tentatively TRBD1 (5 bases). Germline CDR1 and CDR2: ENHRY and SYGVKD. The CDR3 contains 15 residues. Trimming took 10 bases from V and 5 from J, leaving 22 bases between them. The CDR3 reads CATSKGFSDGDTQYF. In DNA, the CDR3 is TGTGCCACCTCAAAGGGGTTTTCAGATGGAGATACGCAGTATTTT.

In its sample, this clonotype was seen many times. The chain joins TRBV29-1 to TRBJ2-5; no reliable D call. Looked up from germline, CDR1 is SQVTM and CDR2 is ANQGSEA. This CDR3 spans 15 amino acids. V was trimmed by 4 bases and J by 0 bases, leaving 15 bases between them. The CDR3: CSVAFGSGHQETQYF. In DNA form, the CDR3 reads TGCAGCGTTGCATTCGGGTCGGGTCACCAAGAGACCCAGTACTTC.

The chain uses TRBV15 and TRBJ1-6; D remains unclear. The CDR3 runs to 14 residues. Deletions cut 3 bases from V and 6 bases from J, with 9 bases between. CDR1 is LNHNV, CDR2 YYDKDF, per germline (reference sequence). The CDR3 DNA is TGTGCCACCAGCAGTATGGGAAGTAATTCACCCCTCCACTTT. This sequence encodes CATSSMGSNSPLHF.

This clonotype was counted a few times. J is TRBJ2-1 and V is TRBV7-3; TRBD2 matches 9 bases. V gave up 3 bases and J gave up 9 bases; unmatched junction bases: 9. Germline V CDR1 and CDR2: SGHTA, FQGTGA. CDR3 length: 15 residues. The CDR3, as DNA: TGTGCCAGCAGCTTCCTAGCGGGGCCAGTTCCTGAGCAGTTCTTC. It translates to CASSFLAGPVPEQFF.

This clonotype was counted only a few times. The chain joins TRBV5-4 to TRBJ2-2, with TRBD1 matching over 9 bases. Trimming cost V 4 bases and J 3 bases; bases outside gene matches: 7. This CDR3 contains 16 residues. Germline values: CDR1 SGHNT, CDR2 YYREEE (reference sequence). The CDR3 DNA is TGTGCCAGCAGCCCGGGACAGGGTCCGGACACCGGGGAGCTGTTTTTT. Its translation is CASSPGQGPDTGELFF.

Details on this clonotype: A clone one base away is much larger, so this may be a read error. The V call is TRBV13, the J call TRBJ2-7, with 10 nucleotides matching TRBD2. Germline V gives CDR1 PRHDT, CDR2 FYEKMQ (reference sequence). V dropped 4 bases and J dropped 4; count of bases not matched to a gene: 7. CDR3 size: 15 residues. CDR3 nucleotide sequence: TGTGCCAGCAGCTCCGAGATGACTAGCGGGTACGAGCAGTACTTC. Protein sequence: CASSSEMTSGYEQYF. The complete variable domain, with remaining parts taken from reference TRBV13 and TRBJ2-7, reads AAGVIQSPRHLIKEKRETATLKCYPIPRHDTVYWYQQGPGQDPQFLISFYEKMQSDKGSIPDRFSAQQFSDYHSELNMSSLELGDSALYFCASSSEMTSGYEQYFGPGTRLTVT.

This chain uses TRBV27 with TRBJ2-1; TRBD2 agrees at 11 bases. The CDR3 sequence is 16 residues long. V was pared by 2 bases and J by 4 bases, with 4 bases of the junction left unmatched. Germline CDR1 is MNHEY and CDR2 is SMNVEV (reference sequence). The CDR3 protein is CASSLQLAGVYNEQFF. The CDR3 DNA reads as TGTGCCAGCAGTTTACAACTAGCGGGAGTATACAATGAGCAGTTCTTC.

Remarks on this clonotype: A much more abundant neighbour one base away suggests this may be a read error. The chain carries TRBV3-1 and TRBJ1-1, with 7 bases lining up with TRBD1. V trimming: 4 bases; J trimming: 6 bases; junction bases outside the gene matches: 11. Per the germline V gene, CDR1 is LGHDT and CDR2 is YNNKEL (reference sequence). The CDR3 consists of 15 residues. In DNA form, the CDR3 reads TGTGCCAGCAGCCCCCGGGACAGCATCAACCCTGAAGCTTTCTTT. As protein: CASSPRDSINPEAFF.

The chain recombines TRBV4-1 with TRBJ1-6; D is unclear. Germline V gene lookup returns CDR1 MGHRA and CDR2 YSYEKL. The CDR3 has 14 amino acids. The V end was cut by 4 bases, the J end by 7 bases, with 11 bases between. The CDR3 sequence is CASSPLWSNSPLHF. CDR3 in DNA: TGCGCCAGCAGCCCTTTATGGAGCAATTCACCCCTCCACTTT.

This clonotype was observed a handful of times. The rearrangement links TRBV7-9 to TRBJ2-7; 9 nucleotides match TRBD1. V dropped 1 base and J dropped 5; count of bases not matched to a gene: 3. Per the germline V gene, CDR1 is SEHNR and CDR2 is FQNEAQ (reference sequence). This CDR3 spans 14 amino acids. The DNA of the CDR3 is TGTGCCAGCAGCTTAGGACAGGGGGGGAACGAGCAGTACTTC. This translates into CASSLGQGGNEQYF.

This clonotype was detected many times. The chain joins TRBV5-1 to TRBJ1-2, with a tentative D call TRBD1 (6 bases). The germline V gene has CDR1 SGHRS and CDR2 YFSETQ. The CDR3 is 16 amino acids. Trimming removed 0 bases from V and 2 bases from J, with 14 bases in between. CDR3 region: CASSLGTDHQNYGYTF. CDR3 bases: TGCGCCAGCAGCTTGGGGACAGACCACCAAAACTATGGCTACACCTTC.

There are many counts of this clonotype. The chain carries TRBV6-5 and TRBJ1-2, with 8 bases lining up with TRBD1. Germline lookup yields CDR1 MNHEY and CDR2 SVGAGI. V shed 2 bases and J 8 bases; nucleotides not matched to a gene: 7. The CDR3 contains 14 residues. The CDR3 loop reads CASSYQMTGEGYTF. The CDR3 bases are TGTGCCAGCAGTTACCAGATGACAGGGGAAGGCTACACCTTC.

This clonotype is medium-sized by share. The V gene is TRBV27, the J gene TRBJ1-2, with TRBD1 identical over 8 bases. This CDR3 has 14 residues. The V gene end was trimmed by 4 bases and the J gene end by 8 bases; junction bases not matched to a gene: 9. CDR1 and CDR2 (germline): MNHEY, SMNVEV (reference sequence). CDR3 amino acids: CASSSGTGSKGYTF. In DNA form, the CDR3 reads TGTGCCAGCAGTTCCGGGACAGGTTCGAAAGGCTACACCTTC.

This clonotype was recorded many times. The chain carries TRBV29-1 and TRBJ2-3, with D unresolved. The V and J ends lost 3 bases and 2 bases respectively, with 9 bases between them. Germline CDR1 SQVTM, CDR2 ANQGSEA. This CDR3 is built from 13 residues. CDR3 loop: CSVDGQITDTQYF. The CDR3 DNA reads TGCAGCGTTGATGGGCAGATCACAGATACGCAGTATTTT.

This clonotype has at least ten counts. The genes are TRBV20-1 and TRBJ1-5, with a weak D call TRBD1 (5 bases). The length of the CDR3 is 14 residues. The V gene lost 3 bases and the J gene lost 1 base, with 10 bases spanning the gap. The V gene's germline CDR1 is DFQATT and CDR2 SNEGSKA (reference sequence). The CDR3 nucleotides are TGCAGTGCTAGGGGGGGGTCCAGCAATCAGCCCCAGCATTTT. This gives the protein CSARGGSSNQPQHF.

At least ten counts were recorded for this clonotype. The V call is TRBV12-3 or TRBV12-4, the J call TRBJ1-5; a weak D match, TRBD1 (6 bases). The CDR3 covers 14 residues. V was clipped by 2 bases and J by 6 bases, with 11 bases between them. The CDR3 nucleotides read TGTGCCAGCAGTTTAACAGGGAGGGTTCAGCCCCAGCATTTT. Translation gives CASSLTGRVQPQHF.

V and J are TRBV28 and TRBJ1-5; a possible D gene is TRBD1 (6 bases). V dropped 11 bases and J dropped 6 bases, with 23 bases sitting between them. Germline CDR1 is MDHEN and CDR2 is SYDVKM. The length of the CDR3 is 15 residues. CDR3 in amino acids: CASMGGGRLVQPQHF. CDR3 in DNA: TGTGCCTCCATGGGGGGCGGGCGGTTAGTTCAGCCCCAGCATTTT. The full variable domain, with the rest looked up from reference TRBV28 and TRBJ1-5, is DVKVTQSSRYLVKRTGEKVFLECVQDMDHENMFWYRQDPGLGLRLIYFSYDVKMKEKGDIPEGYSVSREKKERFSLILESASTNQTSMYLCASMGGGRLVQPQHFGDGTRLSIL.

This clonotype has only a few counts. The chain links TRBV29-1 to TRBJ1-4, with a possible D match to TRBD1 (6 bases). This CDR3 is built from 14 residues. Trimming cost V 2 bases and J 8 bases, with 15 bases left between them. Germline loops: CDR1 SQVTM, CDR2 ANQGSEA. The CDR3 DNA follows: TGCAGCGTTGAATATGGCAGGGGAGGAGAAAAACTGTTTTTT. This translates into CSVEYGRGGEKLFF.

This clonotype showed up just a few times. This chain joins TRBV18 and TRBJ1-2; 7 nucleotides line up with TRBD1. The CDR3 is made up of 15 amino acids. J lost 8 bases, V lost 2 bases, and 11 bases had no gene match. CDR1 and CDR2 (germline): KGHSH, LQKENI. Here the CDR3 DNA reads TGTGCCAGCTCACCATCCCGACAGGGCAGCGGAGGCTACACCTTC. Residues: CASSPSRQGSGGYTF.

This clonotype has more than one count but fewer than ten. The gene calls are TRBV29-1 and TRBJ2-7; D may be TRBD2 (6 bases). Germline V gives CDR1 SQVTM, CDR2 ANQGSEA. Between the trimmed V and J ends, which lost 6 bases and 6 bases, there was a span of 12 bases. The CDR3 loop spans 11 amino acids. This chain's CDR3 is CSVRGGSEQYF. The DNA of the CDR3 is TGCAGCGTCCGTGGGGGGAGCGAGCAGTACTTC.

In its sample, this clonotype was seen a few times. The chain is built from TRBV10-3 and TRBJ1-3, with a tentative D call TRBD1 (5 bases). Trimming took 9 bases from V and 3 from J, leaving 18 bases between them. Germline assignment: CDR1 ENHRY and CDR2 SYGVKD. CDR3 length equals 15 residues. CDR3 loop: CAITRGPNVGNTIYF. The CDR3 DNA sequence: TGTGCCATTACTCGGGGACCCAACGTTGGAAACACCATATATTTT.